The clone carrying this TCR beta chain was found many times. Germline and junction disagree at one end, which may indicate a read error. The CDR3 regions of TCR beta were amplified from RNA transcripts. HTBI primers were employed in a first-round RT-PCR of the TCR CDR3. TCRdb re-derived calls from the multiplex PCR reads in MiXCR, one entry per CDR3 protein. The repertoire consists of some 400,000 distinct CDR3 sequences, with under 20% occurring once and the leading ten covering 3% to 4.5%. The CDR3 is made up of 13 amino acids. Looked up from germline, CDR1 is SEHNR and CDR2 is FQNEAQ (reference sequence). This sample is drawn from a study of T cells in Graves' hyperthyroidism and ophthalmopathy. Hyperthyroidism of Graves' type that showed no ophthalmopathy progression within 18 months was stable.

This TCR came from a woman aged 18-29 years with Graves' hyperthyroidism. This rearrangement joins TRBV7-9 to TRBJ1-5; D perhaps matches TRBD1 (5 bases). The sequenced material came from blood. CDR3 nucleotide sequence: TGCGCCAGCAGCTTGGGAAGGGGTCAGCCCCAGCATTTT. It encodes CASSLGRGQPQHF.